This is a list of T cell receptor beta chains from one sample in a study of regulatory T cells in long-lasting Graves disease. TCRdb redid the calling of the multiplex PCR reads with MiXCR, one entry per CDR3 protein. The sample lists 200,000 to 250,000 distinct CDR3 sequences; 20% to 25% were seen once. The material sequenced was peripheral blood mononuclear cells (PBMCs), taken at new diagnosis, from a patient treated with antithyroid drugs. The receptors stem from a female donor with Graves disease. The CDR3 runs from the conserved cysteine through the conserved F or W. The order of the fields is clone size, J gene, V gene, D gene, CDR3 DNA, CDR3 protein. D genes are given only for firm matches. A clone size is listed for some rows: how often the clone was seen (once, few, many), or a class if it is expanded.

size: many
J: TRBJ2-1
V: TRBV7-2
D: TRBD1
DNA: TGTGCCAGCAGCAGACGGACAGGGGCAGGGTGGAATGAGCAGTTCTTC
CDR3: CASSRRTGAGWNEQFF

size: -
J: TRBJ2-7
V: TRBV20-1
D: TRBD2
DNA: TGCAGTGCTAGTAAGGGCGGGAGGGTGTACGAGCAGTACTTC
CDR3: CSASKGGRVYEQYF

size: -
J: TRBJ1-2
V: TRBV20-1
D: -
DNA: TGCAGTGCTAGAGGGGGGGGGCATGGCTACACCTTC
CDR3: CSARGGGHGYTF

size: many
J: TRBJ1-1
V: TRBV4-3
D: -
DNA: TGCGCCAGCAGCCAAGATGGACGGGGTGGCACTGAAGCTTTCTTT
CDR3: CASSQDGRGGTEAFF

size: -
J: TRBJ2-3
V: TRBV5-1
D: -
DNA: TGTGTCAGCAGCTTGGTCGGGGGTACAGATACGCAGTATTTT
CDR3: CVSSLVGGTDTQYF

size: many
J: TRBJ2-7
V: TRBV6-2/TRBV6-3
D: -
DNA: TGTGCCAGCATTCGGGCGCGGGGAGGCTCCTACGAGCAGTACTTC
CDR3: CASIRARGGSYEQYF

size: many
J: TRBJ2-7
V: TRBV4-3
D: -
DNA: TGCGCCAGCAGCGGACAGTACGGATACGAGCAGTACTTC
CDR3: CASSGQYGYEQYF

size: many
J: TRBJ2-7
V: TRBV5-1
D: -
DNA: TGCGCCAGCAGCCGCGACGGACGCTACGAGCAGTACTTC
CDR3: CASSRDGRYEQYF

size: many
J: TRBJ2-4
V: TRBV7-3
D: -
DNA: TGTGCCAGCAGTTGGCAGGGTTCAAACATTCAGTACTTC
CDR3: CASSWQGSNIQYF

size: many
J: TRBJ1-6
V: TRBV4-2
D: TRBD1
DNA: TGTGCCAGCAGTTCTTCCGGGACAGGATACGGGTATAATTCACCCCTCCACTTT
CDR3: CASSSSGTGYGYNSPLHF

size: many
J: TRBJ1-4
V: TRBV7-2
D: TRBD1
DNA: TGTGCCAGCAGCGAATACAGGGGGGAGGGTGAAAAACTGTTTTTT
CDR3: CASSEYRGEGEKLFF

size: many
J: TRBJ2-7
V: TRBV28
D: TRBD1
DNA: TGTGCCAGCACCCCGGGACAGGGACCCGAGCAGTACTTC
CDR3: CASTPGQGPEQYF

size: many
J: TRBJ2-2
V: TRBV20-1
D: -
DNA: TGCAGTGCGTGGTGGGACGGGGGCACCGGGGAGCTGTTTTTT
CDR3: CSAWWDGGTGELFF

size: many
J: TRBJ2-5
V: TRBV2
D: -
DNA: TGTGCCAGCAGCGCGAACGGACAGCCGCAAGAGACCCAGTACTTC
CDR3: CASSANGQPQETQYF

size: -
J: TRBJ2-7
V: TRBV24-1
D: -
DNA: TGTGCCACCAGTGATACAGGGGGGGCGTACGAGCAGTACTTC
CDR3: CATSDTGGAYEQYF

size: few
J: TRBJ2-1
V: TRBV12-3/TRBV12-4
D: -
DNA: TGTGCCAGCAGTTTTGTAGCGCCCAATGAGCAGTTCTTC
CDR3: CASSFVAPNEQFF

size: many
J: TRBJ2-4
V: TRBV3-1
D: -
DNA: TGTGCCAGCAGCCAAGTGGCAGGGTCAAGGATTCAGTACTTC
CDR3: CASSQVAGSRIQYF

size: many
J: TRBJ2-7
V: TRBV19
D: -
DNA: TGTGCCAGTACCGCCCGGGCAGGCCCCTACGAGCAGTACTTC
CDR3: CASTARAGPYEQYF

size: -
J: TRBJ1-1
V: TRBV20-1
D: -
DNA: TGCAGTGCTAGAGAAGAGACTACAATGAACACTGAAGCTTTCTTT
CDR3: CSAREETTMNTEAFF

size: many
J: TRBJ1-2
V: TRBV7-2
D: -
DNA: TGTGCCAGCAGCTTAGTTAGGGAGGGAGGCTACACCTTC
CDR3: CASSLVREGGYTF

size: many
J: TRBJ2-5
V: TRBV9
D: -
DNA: TGTGCCAGCAGCGTAGGAATACAGGGTGGGGAGACCCAGTACTTC
CDR3: CASSVGIQGGETQYF

size: many
J: TRBJ2-7
V: TRBV2
D: -
DNA: TGTGCCAGCAGTGACGCTGCGAGGACTGTTACCTCCTACGAGCAGTACTTC
CDR3: CASSDAARTVTSYEQYF

size: many
J: TRBJ2-5
V: TRBV29-1
D: -
DNA: TGCAGCGCCGGGGGCGGCGGGACCCAAGAGACCCAGTACTTC
CDR3: CSAGGGGTQETQYF

size: -
J: TRBJ2-5
V: TRBV11-1
D: -
DNA: TGTGCCAGCAGCCACGGGGGGCCGGAGACCCAGTACTTC
CDR3: CASSHGGPETQYF

size: many
J: TRBJ1-2
V: TRBV3-1
D: TRBD1
DNA: TGTGCCAGCAGCCTTGGACAGGTCTACTATGGCTACACCTTC
CDR3: CASSLGQVYYGYTF

size: -
J: TRBJ2-4
V: TRBV29-1
D: -
DNA: TGCAGCGTTGAGGAGGATTTAGCCAAAAACATTCAGTACTTC
CDR3: CSVEEDLAKNIQYF

size: -
J: TRBJ2-5
V: TRBV10-2
D: -
DNA: TGCGCCAGCAGTGAGACAAGCGAGGAGACCCTGTACTTC
CDR3: CASSETSEETLYF

size: many
J: TRBJ2-5
V: TRBV20-1
D: -
DNA: TGCAGTGCTAGAGGGGGCCAAGAGACCCAGTACTTC
CDR3: CSARGGQETQYF

size: few
J: TRBJ2-1
V: TRBV24-1
D: -
DNA: TGTGCCACCAGTGATTTGAACTACAATGAGCAGTTCTTC
CDR3: CATSDLNYNEQFF

size: many
J: TRBJ2-1
V: TRBV20-1
D: TRBD2
DNA: TGCAGTGCTAGCCGGGACTACCTCTACAATGAGCAGTTCTTC
CDR3: CSASRDYLYNEQFF

size: -
J: TRBJ2-7
V: TRBV10-3
D: -
DNA: TGTGCCACCGCCCTGGGCTACGAGCAGTACTTC
CDR3: CATALGYEQYF

size: few
J: TRBJ1-2
V: TRBV27
D: -
DNA: TGTGCCAGTAAAACAGAGACCTATGGCTACACCTTC
CDR3: CASKTETYGYTF

size: -
J: TRBJ1-1
V: TRBV7-9
D: TRBD1
DNA: TGTGCCAGCAGCTTAGAGGACAGGGAAGCTTTCTTT
CDR3: CASSLEDREAFF

size: many
J: TRBJ2-7
V: TRBV5-1
D: -
DNA: TGCGCCAGCAGCTCCAGACAAGACTACGAGCAGTACTTC
CDR3: CASSSRQDYEQYF

size: many
J: TRBJ2-3
V: TRBV20-1
D: TRBD2
DNA: TGCAGTGCTAGCCATTCTAGCGGGGGGGCTGCAGATACGCAGTATTTT
CDR3: CSASHSSGGAADTQYF

size: many
J: TRBJ2-7
V: TRBV20-1
D: TRBD1
DNA: TGCAGTGCTAGCCGGACAGGGGGCGTCTACGAGCAGTACTTC
CDR3: CSASRTGGVYEQYF

size: few
J: TRBJ2-5
V: TRBV4-1
D: TRBD2
DNA: TGCGCCAGCAGCCTGCGGGGGGGGTACCAAGAGACCCAGTACTTC
CDR3: CASSLRGGYQETQYF

size: few
J: TRBJ2-2
V: TRBV6-2/TRBV6-3
D: -
DNA: TGTGCCAGCGTCAGGGTCGACACCGGGGAGCTGTTTTTT
CDR3: CASVRVDTGELFF

size: many
J: TRBJ1-6
V: TRBV6-5
D: -
DNA: TGTGCCAGCAGTTACTCGGGGGGCGGTAATTCACCCCTCCACTTT
CDR3: CASSYSGGGNSPLHF

size: many
J: TRBJ2-2
V: TRBV7-9
D: -
DNA: TGTGCCAGCAGCTTTCAGGGGGGCTACACCGGGGAGCTGTTTTTT
CDR3: CASSFQGGYTGELFF

size: -
J: TRBJ2-7
V: TRBV7-9
D: -
DNA: TGTGCCAGCAGCTTAGACCCTCGCGAGCAGTACTTC
CDR3: CASSLDPREQYF

size: -
J: TRBJ2-7
V: TRBV7-2
D: -
DNA: TGTGCCAGCAGCTCGATCGGGACGCAGAGCTCCTACGAGCAGTACTTC
CDR3: CASSSIGTQSSYEQYF

size: few
J: TRBJ1-3
V: TRBV4-1
D: -
DNA: TGCGCCAGCAGCCAAGCGGACAGTTTCTCTGGAAACACCATATATTTT
CDR3: CASSQADSFSGNTIYF

size: many
J: TRBJ1-5
V: TRBV2
D: -
DNA: TGTGCCAGCAGTGACACGGGCCGGGCCAATCAGCCCCAGCATTTT
CDR3: CASSDTGRANQPQHF